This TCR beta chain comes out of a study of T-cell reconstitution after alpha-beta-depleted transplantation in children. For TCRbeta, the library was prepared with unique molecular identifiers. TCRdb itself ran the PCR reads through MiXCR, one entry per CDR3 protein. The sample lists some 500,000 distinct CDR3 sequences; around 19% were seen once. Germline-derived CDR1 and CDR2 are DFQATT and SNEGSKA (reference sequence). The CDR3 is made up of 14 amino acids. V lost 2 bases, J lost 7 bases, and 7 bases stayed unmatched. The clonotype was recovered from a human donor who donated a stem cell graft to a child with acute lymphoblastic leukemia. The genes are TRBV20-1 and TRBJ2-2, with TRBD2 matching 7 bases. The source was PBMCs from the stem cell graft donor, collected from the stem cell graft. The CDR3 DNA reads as TGCAGTGCTAGAAGAGGGAGGGCCGGCGGGGAGCTGTTTTTT. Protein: CSARRGRAGGELFF.